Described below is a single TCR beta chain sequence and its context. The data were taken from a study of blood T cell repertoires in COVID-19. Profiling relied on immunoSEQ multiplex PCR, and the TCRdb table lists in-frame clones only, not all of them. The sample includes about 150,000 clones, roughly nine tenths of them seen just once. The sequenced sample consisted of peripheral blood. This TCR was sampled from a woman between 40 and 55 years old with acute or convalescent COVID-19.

CDR3: CATSEASGREQFF. The CDR3 region has the DNA TGTGCCACCAGTGAGGCTAGCGGGAGGGAGCAGTTCTTC. The chain is built from TRBV24-1 and TRBJ2-1, with 11 bases fitting TRBD2. After removal of 4 bases from V and 10 bases from J, the junction contained 2 bases not matched to a gene. This CDR3 is built from 13 residues. Germline V gene sequence: CDR1 KGHDR, CDR2 SFDVKD.